This T cell receptor (beta chain) was sequenced for a study of blood T cell repertoires in COVID-19. Study in general: Specimens from acute and convalescent COVID-19 originated in the United States, Italy and Spain.

CDR1 and CDR2 (germline): LNHDA, SQIVND (reference sequence). V shed 5 bases and J shed 0 bases, with 11 bases lying between them. CDR3 length equals 15 residues. TCRdb's table, derived via immunoSEQ multiplex PCR, lists solely in-frame clones and lacks some. The data contain 30,000 to 35,000 clones, more than 75% of them singletons. The gene calls are TRBV19 and TRBJ1-5; D is perhaps TRBD1 (5 bases). What was sequenced was peripheral blood. The origin of this receptor is a man aged 80 or over with active COVID-19. CDR3 residues: CASSGAVYSNQPQHF. CDR3 bases: TGTGCCAGTAGTGGGGCGGTTTATAGCAATCAGCCCCAGCATTTT.